The rows below give T cell receptor beta chains drawn from one sample of a study of T cell responses to AZD1222 COVID-19 vaccine. Here immunoSEQ multiplex PCR was the method, and the copy in TCRdb shows in-frame clones only, minus some. The data hold approximately 64,000 clones, with 84% observed a single time. This material consisted of peripheral blood, taken on day 0 of AZD1222 vaccination. All receptors come from an adult in good health. Each CDR3 is given without its conserved first and last residue. A D gene is named only where the DNA matches it firmly. Rows give clone size only sometimes, using once, few, many, or a class for an expanded clone.

V	size	J	D	CDR3
TRBV6-2/TRBV6-3	.	TRBJ1-6	TRBD1	ASSSGTGGSSPLH
TRBV27	.	TRBJ1-1	TRBD1	ASSYSQGAPTEAF
TRBV2	.	TRBJ2-4	TRBD2	ASSRTSGVLAGGKNIQY
TRBV28	.	TRBJ2-7	.	ASSRRDNPSYEQY
TRBV25-1	.	TRBJ1-2	.	ASSGQELVGYT
TRBV28	.	TRBJ2-1	.	ANSSVGAYNEQF
TRBV5-8	.	TRBJ2-5	.	ASSWNRGAPQETQY
TRBV28	.	TRBJ1-2	.	ASSLDRLYGYT
TRBV6-6	.	TRBJ2-5	.	ASSSSETQY
TRBV5-1	many	TRBJ2-7	TRBD1	ASSLGTGLSYEQY
TRBV28	.	TRBJ2-7	TRBD2	ASSSAGTSRWSYEQY
TRBV10-3	.	TRBJ2-7	.	AISDLERGGYEQY
TRBV9	.	TRBJ1-6	TRBD1	ASSADRGSPLH
TRBV4-1	.	TRBJ1-2	.	ASSQGTASREQDDGYT
TRBV10-1	.	TRBJ1-3	TRBD1	ASSRGQDSGNTIY
TRBV3-1/TRBV3-2	.	TRBJ2-1	.	ASSQPLGRTSSNEQF
TRBV2	.	TRBJ2-2	.	ASSELAGTTGELF
TRBV5-1	.	TRBJ1-1	TRBD1	ASSRTGVNTEAF
TRBV7-9	.	TRBJ1-2	.	ASSQSNNYGYT
TRBV9	.	TRBJ2-3	.	ASSVGSITDTQY
TRBV7-3	.	TRBJ1-1	TRBD1	ASSFRQGAGADTEAF
TRBV5-6	.	TRBJ1-6	.	ASSLAGNSPLH
TRBV27	once	TRBJ2-7	.	ASSFADSYEQY
TRBV21-1	.	TRBJ2-7	.	ASSNLGLGRGGTDEQY
TRBV9	.	TRBJ1-6	.	ASSVERIGSGNSPLH
TRBV18	.	TRBJ2-5	.	ASSRSRAEQETQY
TRBV28	.	TRBJ1-5	.	ATHREGSQPQH
TRBV30	.	TRBJ1-1	.	AWSSAGGTEAF
TRBV5-1	many	TRBJ2-7	TRBD2	ASSLVASGASYEQY
TRBV5-8	.	TRBJ1-1	.	ASSPRMGTEAF
TRBV6-2/TRBV6-3	.	TRBJ1-6	.	ASSSGPGGYNSPLH
TRBV30	.	TRBJ1-6	TRBD1	AWRTTGGYNSPLH
TRBV18	.	TRBJ2-7	TRBD1	ASSQQGARYYEQY
TRBV11-2	.	TRBJ2-7	.	ASSLGRGTGAGYEQY
TRBV19	.	TRBJ2-1	.	ASSIMWGSYNEQF
TRBV19	.	TRBJ1-5	.	ASTYRTGGNQPQH
TRBV7-9	.	TRBJ1-3	.	ASSLGANTIY
TRBV28	.	TRBJ1-4	.	ASSSSGTTNEKLF
TRBV18	.	TRBJ1-1	.	ASSPDGLLNTEAF
TRBV5-1	.	TRBJ2-1	.	ASMDSSSYNEQF
TRBV11-2	.	TRBJ2-7	.	ASSSGHIYEQY
TRBV29-1	.	TRBJ2-1	.	SVENSYNEQF
TRBV5-4	.	TRBJ1-2	TRBD1	ASSWDSQGYT
TRBV10-1	few	TRBJ2-7	TRBD2	ASSDGSGNPLYEQY
TRBV4-2	.	TRBJ2-3	.	ASSVVGAGTDTQY
TRBV29-1	.	TRBJ1-1	TRBD1	SGRGGAEAF
TRBV7-9	.	TRBJ1-3	.	ASSHASGNTIY
TRBV28	.	TRBJ1-1	.	ASSFSGGGTEAF